Here is one T cell receptor beta chain with its context. The data were obtained in a study of T cell changes during pregnancy in multiple sclerosis. The CDR3 runs to 16 residues. The V and J ends lost 4 bases and 1 base, in that order; junction bases with no gene match: 5. Germline V gene sequence: CDR1 SGHRS, CDR2 YFSETQ. Measured with immunoSEQ multiplex PCR; TCRdb has only the in-frame clones, and not every one. The sample lists approximately 35,000 clones, around 94% occurring once. The clonotype was recovered from a female donor with multiple sclerosis, enrolled in a pregnancy study. J is TRBJ2-5 and V is TRBV5-1; 12 nucleotides align to TRBD2. Source material: PBMCs (not recorded whether the cells were cultured). In DNA form, the CDR3 reads TGCGCCAGCAGCACCTCTAGCGGGAGGGCCCAAGAGACCCAGTACTTC. Residues: CASSTSSGRAQETQYF.